One sample yielded the 14 T cell receptor beta chains listed below, sequenced in a study of T cells after yellow fever vaccination. TCRdb redid the calling of the 5' RACE reads with MiXCR, one entry per CDR3 protein. The table includes roughly 120,000 distinct CDR3 sequences, around 7.4% detected once. The material was CD4+ T cells sorted from PBMCs, obtained less than 11 days after the first yellow fever vaccination. The receptors come from a man in his late teens or twenties who received the YFV17D yellow fever vaccine.

This clonotype has at least ten counts. The rearrangement links TRBV9 to TRBJ2-7; D may be TRBD2 (6 bases). Germline lookup yields CDR1 SGDLS and CDR2 YYNGEE. The CDR3 is made up of 14 amino acids. With 3 bases removed from V and 3 bases from J, the gap between germline ends came to 13 bases. CDR3: CASSETGLHYEQYF. The DNA of the CDR3 is TGTGCCAGCAGCGAAACGGGACTGCACTACGAGCAGTACTTC.

The chain links TRBV4-3 to TRBJ1-2; TRBD1 is a possible D gene (5 bases). This CDR3 is built from 14 residues. Germline values: CDR1 LGHNA, CDR2 YSLEER. The V end lost 3 bases, the J end lost 12 bases, and 20 bases lay between the germline ends. DNA of the CDR3: TGCGCCAGCAGCCACATCGCCGACAGTCATAGAAACACCTTC. Translated, it gives CASSHIADSHRNTF.

This clonotype was picked up a small number of times. This rearrangement joins TRBV5-5 to TRBJ2-7; D gene uncertain. The CDR3 consists of 14 residues. Per the germline V gene, CDR1 is SGHKS and CDR2 is YYEKEE (reference sequence). The V end lost 1 base, the J end lost 2 bases, and 10 bases lay between the germline ends. The CDR3 protein is CASSLRSYAYEQYF. In DNA, the CDR3 is TGTGCCAGCAGCTTGAGATCCTACGCCTACGAGCAGTACTTC.

This clonotype was seen ten or more times. The rearrangement uses TRBV5-1 and TRBJ2-7; 8 bases are shared with TRBD1. Germline V gene sequence: CDR1 SGHRS, CDR2 YFSETQ. V lost 6 bases to trimming and J lost 1 base; unmatched junction nucleotides: 9. The CDR3 is made up of 15 amino acids. The CDR3 is CASKGAGQASYEQYF. The DNA for the CDR3 is TGCGCCAGCAAGGGGGCGGGACAGGCATCCTACGAGCAGTACTTC.

Many counts were recorded for this clonotype. This chain connects TRBV7-2 to TRBJ2-3; 8 bases are a match to TRBD2. The CDR3 is 15 residues long. Germline V lookup: CDR1 SGHTA, CDR2 FQGNSA. V lost 5 bases, J lost 4 bases, and 8 bases stayed unmatched. In DNA form, the CDR3 reads TGTGCCAGCAGCGCGGGACTAGTAAGGGCAGATACGCAGTATTTT. Its translation is CASSAGLVRADTQYF.

There are many counts of this clonotype. The V call is TRBV5-1, the J call TRBJ2-5; TRBD2 matches 14 bases. This CDR3 spans 16 amino acids. Germline assignment: CDR1 SGHRS and CDR2 YFSETQ. V was pared by 4 bases and J by 0 bases, with 2 bases of the junction left unmatched. CDR3 sequence: CASSTGLAGDQETQYF. The DNA for the CDR3 is TGCGCCAGCAGCACGGGACTAGCGGGGGACCAAGAGACCCAGTACTTC.

There are many counts of this clonotype. The chain links TRBV30 to TRBJ2-5, with a possible D match to TRBD1 (5 bases). Germline CDR1 reads GTSNPN; CDR2 reads SVGIG (reference sequence). V was cut by 5 bases and J by 5 bases, with 9 bases left in between. The CDR3 contains 11 residues. CDR3 sequence reads: CAWGAGETQYF. The CDR3 bases are TGTGCCTGGGGGGCAGGGGAGACCCAGTACTTC.

This clonotype was counted at least ten times. J is TRBJ1-4 and V is TRBV4-3, with a weak D call TRBD1 (6 bases). Trimming stripped 0 bases from V and 6 bases from J, with 11 bases between. Germline CDR1 reads LGHNA; CDR2 reads YSLEER. CDR3 size: 15 residues. This CDR3 is CASSQEGGWDEKLFF. DNA for the CDR3: TGCGCCAGCAGCCAAGAAGGGGGGTGGGATGAAAAACTGTTTTTT.

This clonotype was seen ten or more times. The chain has TRBV14 and TRBJ2-1; TRBD1 is a possible D gene (6 bases). Trimming cost V 3 bases and J 4 bases, with 7 bases left between them. The CDR3 length is 13 residues. Germline assignment: CDR1 SGHDN and CDR2 FVKESK. The CDR3 loop is CASSHGQYNEQFF. CDR3 DNA: TGTGCCAGCAGCCACGGACAGTACAATGAGCAGTTCTTC. Full variable domain (remainder filled in from reference TRBV14 and TRBJ2-1): EAGVTQFPSHSVIEKGQTVTLRCDPISGHDNLYWYRRVMGKEIKFLLHFVKESKQDESGMPNNRFLAERTGGTYSTLKVQPAELEDSGVYFCASSHGQYNEQFFGPGTRLTVL.

This clonotype was seen many times. The gene calls are TRBV11-2 and TRBJ1-1; D gene uncertain. Trimming left V 0 bases short and J 7 bases short, with 6 bases between. The CDR3 contains 12 residues. The germline CDR1 and CDR2 sequences are SGHAT and FQNNGV. This CDR3 is CASSLDRYEAFF. The CDR3 region has the DNA TGTGCCAGCAGCTTAGACAGATATGAAGCTTTCTTT.

This clonotype was seen at least ten times. The gene calls are TRBV5-4 and TRBJ2-2; 7 bases line up with TRBD2. The J segment lost 0 bases and the V segment lost 0 bases, leaving 5 bases of the junction unmatched. The germline CDR1 and CDR2 sequences are SGHNT and YYREEE (reference sequence). The CDR3 totals 17 residues. The CDR3 region is CASSLVGRGSNTGELFF. The CDR3 DNA reads TGTGCCAGCAGCTTGGTGGGGCGGGGGTCGAACACCGGGGAGCTGTTTTTT.

This clonotype was observed many times. The chain couples TRBV5-1 to TRBJ1-5; unclear D gene. The CDR3 length is 14 residues. Germline V gene lookup returns CDR1 SGHRS and CDR2 YFSETQ. Trimming removed 4 bases from V and 5 bases from J, with 13 bases in between. CDR3 protein: CASSLGWQDQPQHF. The CDR3 bases are TGCGCCAGCAGCCTCGGATGGCAGGATCAGCCCCAGCATTTT. Filled out from reference TRBV5-1 and TRBJ1-5, the complete variable domain reads KAGVTQTPRYLIKTRGQQVTLSCSPISGHRSVSWYQQTPGQGLQFLFEYFSETQRNKGNFPGRFSGRQFSNSRSEMNVSTLELGDSALYLCASSLGWQDQPQHFGDGTRLSIL.

The CDR3 loop reads CASSQGNREATDTQYF. The CDR3 DNA follows: TGTGCCAGCAGCCAAGGAAACAGGGAGGCGACAGATACGCAGTATTTT. V and J are TRBV4-2 and TRBJ2-3; either TRBD1 or TRBD2 may fit D (6 bases each). V was cut by 1 base and J by 3 bases, with 14 bases left in between. This CDR3 region has 16 residues. Germline CDR1 is LGHNA and CDR2 is YNFKEQ.

This clonotype was counted at least ten times. This chain links TRBV7-2 with TRBJ2-1, with 11 nucleotides matching TRBD2. CDR1 SGHTA and CDR2 FQGNSA come from the germline V gene. The CDR3 is 15 residues long. With V trimmed by 3 bases and J by 10 bases, 8 bases remained unmatched. The CDR3 DNA follows: TGTGCCAGCAGCTTTAGCGGGGGGGGCCCACGGGAGCAGTTCTTC. This gives the protein CASSFSGGGPREQFF.